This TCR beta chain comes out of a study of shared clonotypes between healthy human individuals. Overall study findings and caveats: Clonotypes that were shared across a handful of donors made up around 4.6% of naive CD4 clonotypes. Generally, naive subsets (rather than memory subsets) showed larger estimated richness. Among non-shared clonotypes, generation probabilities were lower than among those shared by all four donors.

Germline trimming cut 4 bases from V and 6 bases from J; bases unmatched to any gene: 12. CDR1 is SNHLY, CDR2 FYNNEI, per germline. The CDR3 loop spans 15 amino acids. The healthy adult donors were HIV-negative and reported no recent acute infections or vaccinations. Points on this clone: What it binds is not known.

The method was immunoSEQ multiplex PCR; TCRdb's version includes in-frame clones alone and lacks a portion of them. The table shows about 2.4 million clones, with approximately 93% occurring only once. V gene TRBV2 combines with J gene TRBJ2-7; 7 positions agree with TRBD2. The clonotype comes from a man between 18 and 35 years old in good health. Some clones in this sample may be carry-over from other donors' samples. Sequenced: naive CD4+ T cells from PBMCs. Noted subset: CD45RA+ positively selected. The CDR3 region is CASSASAGAYSEQYF. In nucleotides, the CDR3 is TGTGCCAGCAGTGCTTCGGCGGGAGCCTACTCCGAGCAGTACTTC.